This is a list of T cell receptor beta chains from one sample in a study of blood T cell repertoires in COVID-19. Profiling relied on immunoSEQ multiplex PCR, and the TCRdb table lists in-frame clones only, not all of them. The sample shows roughly 70,000 clones, 89% of them seen only once. Source material: peripheral blood. These receptors all come from a woman between 45 and 65 years old with active COVID-19. Both conserved end residues are part of each CDR3. Each record gives: J gene, clone size, D gene, V gene, CDR3 length, CDR3 protein, CDR3 DNA. The D gene is left open where the match is weak. The size field is filled for only some rows; it gives once, few, many or a size class.

J gene: TRBJ2-1; clone size: -; D gene: TRBD2; V gene: TRBV24-1; CDR3 length: 16; CDR3 protein: CATTGTSGSLRNEQFF; CDR3 DNA: TGTGCCACCACCGGGACTAGCGGGAGTCTACGCAATGAGCAGTTCTTC
J gene: TRBJ2-5; clone size: -; D gene: TRBD1; V gene: TRBV14; CDR3 length: 16; CDR3 protein: CASSARQGASQETQYF; CDR3 DNA: TGTGCCAGCAGCGCTCGACAGGGGGCCAGCCAAGAGACCCAGTACTTC
J gene: TRBJ2-5; clone size: -; D gene: -; V gene: TRBV5-1; CDR3 length: 14; CDR3 protein: CASSLNSGKETQYF; CDR3 DNA: TGCGCCAGCAGCTTAAACAGCGGCAAAGAGACCCAGTACTTC
J gene: TRBJ2-5; clone size: -; D gene: -; V gene: TRBV19; CDR3 length: 14; CDR3 protein: CASSFLGQQETQYF; CDR3 DNA: TGTGCCAGTAGTTTCCTCGGACAGCAAGAGACCCAGTACTTC
J gene: TRBJ2-1; clone size: -; D gene: TRBD1; V gene: TRBV10-3; CDR3 length: 13; CDR3 protein: CAISGGQYNEQFF; CDR3 DNA: TGTGCCATCAGTGGGGGACAGTACAATGAGCAGTTCTTC
J gene: TRBJ2-3; clone size: -; D gene: -; V gene: TRBV6-1; CDR3 length: 14; CDR3 protein: CASSEAGAVDTQYF; CDR3 DNA: TGTGCCAGCAGTGAAGCAGGGGCGGTGGATACGCAGTATTTT
J gene: TRBJ1-1; clone size: few; D gene: -; V gene: TRBV5-1; CDR3 length: 12; CDR3 protein: CASRADGYEAFF; CDR3 DNA: TGCGCCAGCAGGGCCGACGGGTATGAAGCTTTCTTT
J gene: TRBJ2-2; clone size: few; D gene: TRBD1; V gene: TRBV2; CDR3 length: 16; CDR3 protein: CASSSSRDRDTGELFF; CDR3 DNA: TGTGCCAGCAGCTCTAGCCGGGACAGGGACACCGGGGAGCTGTTTTTT
J gene: TRBJ2-1; clone size: -; D gene: TRBD2; V gene: TRBV10-1; CDR3 length: 16; CDR3 protein: CASSVASGGLHDEQFF; CDR3 DNA: TGCGCCAGCAGTGTGGCCAGCGGGGGACTCCACGATGAGCAGTTCTTC
J gene: TRBJ2-3; clone size: few; D gene: TRBD1; V gene: TRBV7-3; CDR3 length: 14; CDR3 protein: CASSRGQGARPQYF; CDR3 DNA: TGTGCCAGCAGCCGGGGACAGGGGGCTAGGCCGCAGTATTTT
J gene: TRBJ2-3; clone size: -; D gene: TRBD1; V gene: TRBV2; CDR3 length: 15; CDR3 protein: CASSAGTGRADTQYF; CDR3 DNA: TGTGCCAGCAGTGCCGGGACAGGGAGGGCAGATACGCAGTATTTT
J gene: TRBJ2-2; clone size: -; D gene: TRBD2; V gene: TRBV28; CDR3 length: 15; CDR3 protein: CASSLTGRSTGELFF; CDR3 DNA: TGTGCCAGCAGTTTAACCGGGAGGAGCACCGGGGAGCTGTTTTTT
J gene: TRBJ2-1; clone size: -; D gene: -; V gene: TRBV3-1/TRBV3-2; CDR3 length: 16; CDR3 protein: CASSLRGGKTYNEQFF; CDR3 DNA: TGTGCCAGCAGCCTCCGTGGGGGCAAGACATACAATGAGCAGTTCTTC
J gene: TRBJ1-5; clone size: -; D gene: -; V gene: TRBV9; CDR3 length: 15; CDR3 protein: CASSVGGQINQPQHF; CDR3 DNA: TGTGCCAGCAGCGTCGGCGGACAGATTAATCAGCCCCAGCATTTT
J gene: TRBJ2-5; clone size: -; D gene: TRBD1; V gene: TRBV5-1; CDR3 length: 16; CDR3 protein: CASSPNGQGGQETQYF; CDR3 DNA: TGCGCCAGCAGCCCAAACGGACAGGGGGGTCAAGAGACCCAGTACTTC
J gene: TRBJ1-2; clone size: -; D gene: -; V gene: TRBV5-1; CDR3 length: 12; CDR3 protein: CASSPARDGYTF; CDR3 DNA: TGCGCCAGCAGCCCCGCTCGGGATGGCTACACCTTC
J gene: TRBJ1-1; clone size: -; D gene: -; V gene: TRBV28; CDR3 length: 13; CDR3 protein: CASSLTSAGGAFF; CDR3 DNA: TGTGCCAGCAGTTTAACGTCAGCGGGGGGAGCTTTCTTT
J gene: TRBJ2-4; clone size: -; D gene: TRBD2; V gene: TRBV5-1; CDR3 length: 15; CDR3 protein: CASSYSGGAKNIQYF; CDR3 DNA: TGCGCCAGCAGCTACAGCGGGGGGGCCAAAAACATTCAGTACTTC